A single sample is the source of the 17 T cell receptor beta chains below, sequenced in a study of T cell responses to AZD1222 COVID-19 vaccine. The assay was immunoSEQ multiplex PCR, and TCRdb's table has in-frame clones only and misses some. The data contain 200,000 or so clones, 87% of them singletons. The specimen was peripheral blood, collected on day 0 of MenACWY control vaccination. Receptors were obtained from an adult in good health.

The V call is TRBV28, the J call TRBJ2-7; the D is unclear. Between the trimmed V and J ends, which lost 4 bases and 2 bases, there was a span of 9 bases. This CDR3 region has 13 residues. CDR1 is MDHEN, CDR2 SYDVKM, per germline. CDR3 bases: TGTGCCAGCAGTTCGTCTGGGGCCTACGAGCAGTACTTC. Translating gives CASSSSGAYEQYF.

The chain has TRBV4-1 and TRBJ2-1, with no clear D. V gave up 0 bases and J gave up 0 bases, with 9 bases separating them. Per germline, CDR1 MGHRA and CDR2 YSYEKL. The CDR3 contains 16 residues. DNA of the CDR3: TGCGCCAGCAGCCAAGAGGGCGGAAGCTCCTACAATGAGCAGTTCTTC. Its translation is CASSQEGGSSYNEQFF.

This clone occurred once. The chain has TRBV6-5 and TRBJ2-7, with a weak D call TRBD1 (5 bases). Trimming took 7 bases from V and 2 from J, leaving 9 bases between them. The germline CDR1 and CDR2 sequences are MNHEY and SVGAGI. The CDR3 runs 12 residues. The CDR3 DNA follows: TGTGCCAGCAACAGGCATCCCTACGAGCAGTACTTC. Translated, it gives CASNRHPYEQYF.

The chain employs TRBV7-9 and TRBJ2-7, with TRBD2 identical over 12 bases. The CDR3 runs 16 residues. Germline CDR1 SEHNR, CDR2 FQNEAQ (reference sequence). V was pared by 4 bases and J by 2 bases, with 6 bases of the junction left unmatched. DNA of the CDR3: TGTGCCAGCAGCTCTCCAGGACTAGCGGGAACCTACGAGCAGTACTTC. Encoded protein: CASSSPGLAGTYEQYF.

CDR3 sequence reads: CASSNNRDQTYEQYF. The CDR3 region has the DNA TGTGCCAGCAGTAACAACAGGGACCAGACCTACGAGCAGTACTTC. The gene calls are TRBV25-1 and TRBJ2-7, with a tentative D call TRBD1 (6 bases). The CDR3 spans 15 residues. Germline V lookup: CDR1 MGHDK, CDR2 SYGVNS. V lost 5 bases to trimming and J lost 2 bases, with 16 bases between them.

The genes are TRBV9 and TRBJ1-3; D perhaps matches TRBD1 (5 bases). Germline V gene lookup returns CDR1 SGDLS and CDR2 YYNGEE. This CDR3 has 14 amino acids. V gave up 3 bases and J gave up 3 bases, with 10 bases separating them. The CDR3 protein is CASSAWGDGNTIYF. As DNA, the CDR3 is TGTGCCAGCAGCGCGTGGGGGGATGGAAACACCATATATTTT.

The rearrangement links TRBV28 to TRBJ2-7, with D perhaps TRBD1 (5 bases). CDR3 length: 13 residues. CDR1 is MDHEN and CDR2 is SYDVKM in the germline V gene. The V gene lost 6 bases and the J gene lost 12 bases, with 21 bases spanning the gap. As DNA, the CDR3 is TGTGCCAGCAGCAACCCGGACACCCAAGCTCGGTACTTC. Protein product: CASSNPDTQARYF.

CDR3 sequence: CASSLQGFKNIQYF. DNA of the CDR3: TGTGCCAGCAGCTTACAGGGGTTCAAAAACATTCAGTACTTC. The chain recombines TRBV5-6 with TRBJ2-4, with 7 bases that match TRBD1. From germline, CDR1 is SGHDT and CDR2 YYEEEE. This CDR3 region has 14 residues. V lost 2 bases, J lost 3 bases, and 2 bases stayed unmatched.

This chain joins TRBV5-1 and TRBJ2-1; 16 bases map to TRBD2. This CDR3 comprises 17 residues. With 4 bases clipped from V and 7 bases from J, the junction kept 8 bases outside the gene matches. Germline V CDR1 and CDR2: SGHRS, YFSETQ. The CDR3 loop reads CASSTGTSGRALNEQFF. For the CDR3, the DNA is TGCGCCAGCAGCACCGGGACTAGCGGGAGGGCCTTAAATGAGCAGTTCTTC.

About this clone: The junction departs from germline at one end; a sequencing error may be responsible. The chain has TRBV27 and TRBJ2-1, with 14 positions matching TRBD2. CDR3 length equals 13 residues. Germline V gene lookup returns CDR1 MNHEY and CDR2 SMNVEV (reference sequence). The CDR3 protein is CASRGTSGRQSVF. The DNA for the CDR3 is TGTGCCAGCAGGGGGACTAGCGGGAGACAGTCGGTCTTC.

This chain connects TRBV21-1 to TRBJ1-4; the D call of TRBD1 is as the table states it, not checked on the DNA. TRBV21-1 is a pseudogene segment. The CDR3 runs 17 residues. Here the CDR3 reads CASSKKPGGFYYEKLFF. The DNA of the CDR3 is TGTGCCAGCAGCAAAAAGCCAGGGGGCTTTTATTATGAAAAACTGTTTTTT.

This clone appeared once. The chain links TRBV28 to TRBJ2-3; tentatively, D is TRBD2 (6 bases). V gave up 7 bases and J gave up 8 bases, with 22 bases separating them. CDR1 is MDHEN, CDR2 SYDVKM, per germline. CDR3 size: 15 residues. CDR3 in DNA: TGTGCCAGCACCCTAACCGGGACTGGGGTTGGTACGCAGTATTTT. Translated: CASTLTGTGVGTQYF.

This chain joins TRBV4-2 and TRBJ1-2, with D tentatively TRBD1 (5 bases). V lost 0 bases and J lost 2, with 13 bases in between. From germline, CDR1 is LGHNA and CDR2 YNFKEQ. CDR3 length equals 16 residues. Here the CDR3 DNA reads TGTGCCAGCAGCCAAGATCTTCAGGGCGGAAACTATGGCTACACCTTC. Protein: CASSQDLQGGNYGYTF.

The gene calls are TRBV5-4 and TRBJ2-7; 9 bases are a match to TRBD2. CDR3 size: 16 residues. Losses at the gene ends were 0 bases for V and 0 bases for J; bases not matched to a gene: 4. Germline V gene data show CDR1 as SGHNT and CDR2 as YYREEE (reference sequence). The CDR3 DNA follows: TGTGCCAGCAGCTTGGTTGCGGGAGGGCCCTCCTACGAGCAGTACTTC. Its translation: CASSLVAGGPSYEQYF.

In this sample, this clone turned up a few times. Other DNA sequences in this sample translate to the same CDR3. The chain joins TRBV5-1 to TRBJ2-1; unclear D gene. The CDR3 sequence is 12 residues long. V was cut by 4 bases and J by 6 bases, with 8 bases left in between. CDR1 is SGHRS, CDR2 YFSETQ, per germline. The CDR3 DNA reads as TGCGCCAGCAGCCCGGACCTCAATGAGCAGTTCTTC. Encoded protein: CASSPDLNEQFF.

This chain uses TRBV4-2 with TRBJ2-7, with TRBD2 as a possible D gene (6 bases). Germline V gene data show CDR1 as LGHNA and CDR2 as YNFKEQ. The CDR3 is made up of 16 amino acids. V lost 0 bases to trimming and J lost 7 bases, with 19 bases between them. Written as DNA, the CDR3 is TGTGCCAGCAGCCAAGATCGATCGGGAAGAGGGAGGGAGCAGTACTTC. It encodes CASSQDRSGRGREQYF.

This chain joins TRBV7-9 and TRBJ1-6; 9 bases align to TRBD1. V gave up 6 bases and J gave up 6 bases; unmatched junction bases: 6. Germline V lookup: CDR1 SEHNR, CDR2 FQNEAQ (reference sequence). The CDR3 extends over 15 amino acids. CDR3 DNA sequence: TGTGCCAGCAGATCGGGACAGGGCCTTAATTCACCCCTCCACTTT. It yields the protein CASRSGQGLNSPLHF.